This is a list of T cell receptor beta chains from one sample in a study of post-analysis software for immune sequencing data. MiXCR, applied by TCRdb to the PCR reads, yields one record per CDR3 protein. Among hundreds of thousands of distinct CDR3 sequences listed, 25% to 30% were seen once. The sample consisted of blood. The source of these receptors is a girl aged 10 to 17 with multiple sclerosis. The CDR3 runs from the conserved cysteine through the conserved F or W. D genes are given only for firm matches. Size values are once, few and many counts, or a class for expanded clones, and some rows have none.

CVSSLRIAGVHEQYF	TGTGTCAGCAGTTTACGGATAGCGGGAGTCCACGAGCAGTACTTC	TRBD2	.	TRBJ2-7	TRBV27
CASSQYKNIQYF	TGTGCCAGCAGTCAATACAAAAACATTCAGTACTTC	.	few	TRBJ2-4	TRBV2
CASGPDNEQFF	TGTGCCAGCGGGCCGGACAATGAGCAGTTCTTC	.	few	TRBJ2-1	TRBV6-5
CASRPSGREYYNEQFF	TGTGCCAGCAGACCCTCCGGGCGGGAATACTACAATGAGCAGTTCTTC	.	.	TRBJ2-1	TRBV11-2
CASSPRQGANTGELFF	TGTGCCAGCAGCCCCCGACAGGGGGCAAACACCGGGGAGCTGTTTTTT	TRBD1	.	TRBJ2-2	TRBV11-1
CASSKNRVYSYNEQFF	TGTGCCAGCAGCAAAAATAGGGTTTATTCCTACAATGAGCAGTTCTTC	.	.	TRBJ2-1	TRBV21-1
CASSQGAGTGGDEQFF	TGTGCCAGCAGCCAGGGCGCCGGGACAGGGGGCGATGAGCAGTTCTTC	TRBD1	many	TRBJ2-1	TRBV4-2
CASSSRGTGPREQYF	TGTGCCAGCAGTTCCCGGGGGACAGGGCCCCGCGAGCAGTACTTC	TRBD1	.	TRBJ2-7	TRBV27
CASSTRARGGTEAFF	TGTGCCAGCAGTACCCGGGCCCGAGGTGGCACTGAAGCTTTCTTT	.	.	TRBJ1-1	TRBV12-3/TRBV12-4
CASSYRSGSYEQYF	TGTGCCAGCAGTTACCGGTCTGGCTCCTACGAGCAGTACTTC	.	.	TRBJ2-7	TRBV6-2/TRBV6-3
CSARESGGVSKNIQYF	TGCAGTGCTAGAGAGAGCGGGGGGGTTTCAAAAAACATTCAGTACTTC	TRBD2	few	TRBJ2-4	TRBV20-1
CASSSQRGGTDTQYF	TGTGCCAGCAGCTCACAGCGGGGGGGCACAGATACGCAGTATTTT	TRBD2	.	TRBJ2-3	TRBV5-8
CASSSPLQPQHF	TGTGCCAGCAGCAGTCCTCTTCAGCCCCAGCATTTT	.	.	TRBJ1-5	TRBV2
CASSLTGYNEQFF	TGCGCCAGCAGCTTAACAGGCTACAATGAGCAGTTCTTC	.	many	TRBJ2-1	TRBV5-1
CAISEQGTYNEQFF	TGTGCCATCAGTGAACAGGGGACCTACAATGAGCAGTTCTTC	TRBD1	few	TRBJ2-1	TRBV10-3
CASRETGSGQPQHF	TGTGCCAGCAGGGAAACAGGGTCAGGACAGCCCCAGCATTTT	.	.	TRBJ1-5	TRBV12-3/TRBV12-4
CASSSPTGGTGGYTF	TGCGCCAGCAGCTCACCTACAGGGGGCACGGGTGGCTACACCTTC	TRBD1	.	TRBJ1-2	TRBV5-1
CASSPGRGGTYEQYF	TGTGCCAGCAGTCCTGGACGAGGGGGTACCTACGAGCAGTACTTC	.	.	TRBJ2-7	TRBV6-6
CASSNRGLASYEQYF	TGTGCCAGCAGCAACCGGGGGCTAGCGAGCTACGAGCAGTACTTC	.	.	TRBJ2-7	TRBV7-2
CASSSLDGLAGGDEQFF	TGTGCCAGCAGTTCACTAGACGGACTAGCGGGAGGTGATGAGCAGTTCTTC	TRBD2	few	TRBJ2-1	TRBV6-5
CASSFWAGGTDTQYF	TGTGCCAGCAGTTTTTGGGCAGGGGGCACAGATACGCAGTATTTT	.	.	TRBJ2-3	TRBV27
CASSAGLGASKNIQHF	TGTGCCAGCAGCGCCGGACTAGGGGCATCCAAAAACATTCAGCACTTC	TRBD2	.	TRBJ2-7	TRBV7-2
CASSFKGHLSYEQYF	TGTGCCAGCAGCTTCAAGGGACACCTCTCCTACGAGCAGTACTTC	.	few	TRBJ2-7	TRBV5-5
CASSLRDRDVLFF	TGTGCCAGCAGCTTAAGGGACAGGGATGTACTGTTTTTT	TRBD1	.	TRBJ1-4	TRBV7-2
CASSHRGGAWQETQYF	TGCGCCAGCAGCCATCGGGGCGGGGCTTGGCAAGAGACCCAGTACTTC	.	.	TRBJ2-5	TRBV4-1
CASSYRGTGPSDIQYF	TGTGCCAGCAGTTATAGGGGGACAGGGCCTTCGGACATTCAGTACTTC	TRBD1	few	TRBJ2-4	TRBV6-2/TRBV6-3
CSATTRVGQETQYF	TGCAGTGCGACGACTAGAGTCGGTCAAGAGACCCAGTACTTC	.	few	TRBJ2-5	TRBV20-1
CASSLRVGEGRQETQYF	TGTGCCAGCAGCCTCCGTGTCGGAGAGGGCCGACAAGAGACCCAGTACTTC	.	few	TRBJ2-5	TRBV7-9
CSAPLKKTTDTQYF	TGCAGTGCCCCCTTGAAGAAAACCACAGATACGCAGTATTTT	.	.	TRBJ2-3	TRBV20-1
CASSVGASLTGELFF	TGTGCCAGCAGCGTGGGGGCGTCCCTCACCGGGGAGCTGTTTTTT	.	.	TRBJ2-2	TRBV9
CASSRTSTGDTQYF	TGTGCCAGCAGCCGCACTAGCACAGGAGATACGCAGTATTTT	.	.	TRBJ2-3	TRBV7-9
CSARPLGDRDSDEQFF	TGCAGTGCTAGGCCCCTCGGGGACAGGGACAGCGATGAGCAGTTCTTC	TRBD1	few	TRBJ2-1	TRBV20-1
CASSFLDEKLFF	TGTGCCAGCAGTTTCTTGGATGAAAAACTGTTTTTT	.	.	TRBJ1-4	TRBV12-3/TRBV12-4
CASRMDREGGYTF	TGTGCCAGCAGGATGGACAGGGAGGGCGGCTACACCTTC	TRBD1	.	TRBJ1-2	TRBV6-1
CASSLIGLNYGYTF	TGTGCCAGCAGTCTGATCGGACTTAACTATGGCTACACCTTC	.	.	TRBJ1-2	TRBV6-1
CASSLKAREAFNEQYF	TGTGCCAGCAGCTTAAAGGCTCGGGAGGCCTTCAATGAGCAGTACTTC	TRBD2	.	TRBJ2-7	TRBV7-2
CASSQVQTRLREQFF	TGTGCCAGCAGCCAAGTTCAGACTCGATTACGGGAGCAGTTCTTC	.	.	TRBJ2-1	TRBV3-1
CASTSGTVPFEQYF	TGTGCCAGCACCTCCGGGACAGTCCCTTTCGAGCAGTACTTC	TRBD1	many	TRBJ2-7	TRBV7-2
CASNFPVDRWTEAFF	TGTGCCAGCAACTTTCCGGTGGACAGGTGGACTGAAGCTTTCTTT	TRBD1	few	TRBJ1-1	TRBV6-1
CASSAQDGILGTQYF	TGTGCCAGCAGCGCTCAGGATGGGATTTTGGGGACCCAGTACTTC	.	.	TRBJ2-5	TRBV9
CSVEDRYYGMGPKKETQYF	TGCAGCGTTGAAGATCGGTACTACGGGATGGGACCTAAAAAAGAGACCCAGTACTTC	.	few	TRBJ2-5	TRBV29-1
CSAEGRGGQPQHF	TGCAGTGCTGAAGGCAGGGGTGGCCAGCCCCAGCATTTT	.	few	TRBJ1-5	TRBV20-1
CASSYTGTGYNSPLHF	TGTGCCAGCAGTTATACAGGGACAGGGTATAATTCACCCCTCCACTTT	TRBD1	few	TRBJ1-6	TRBV6-5
CASSLANQASGVQETQYF	TGCGCCAGCAGCTTGGCCAATCAGGCTAGCGGAGTGCAAGAGACCCAGTACTTC	TRBD2	few	TRBJ2-5	TRBV5-1
CASSQGWGTANTGELFF	TGTGCCAGCAGTCAGGGATGGGGGACAGCGAACACCGGGGAGCTGTTTTTT	TRBD1	.	TRBJ2-2	TRBV12-3/TRBV12-4